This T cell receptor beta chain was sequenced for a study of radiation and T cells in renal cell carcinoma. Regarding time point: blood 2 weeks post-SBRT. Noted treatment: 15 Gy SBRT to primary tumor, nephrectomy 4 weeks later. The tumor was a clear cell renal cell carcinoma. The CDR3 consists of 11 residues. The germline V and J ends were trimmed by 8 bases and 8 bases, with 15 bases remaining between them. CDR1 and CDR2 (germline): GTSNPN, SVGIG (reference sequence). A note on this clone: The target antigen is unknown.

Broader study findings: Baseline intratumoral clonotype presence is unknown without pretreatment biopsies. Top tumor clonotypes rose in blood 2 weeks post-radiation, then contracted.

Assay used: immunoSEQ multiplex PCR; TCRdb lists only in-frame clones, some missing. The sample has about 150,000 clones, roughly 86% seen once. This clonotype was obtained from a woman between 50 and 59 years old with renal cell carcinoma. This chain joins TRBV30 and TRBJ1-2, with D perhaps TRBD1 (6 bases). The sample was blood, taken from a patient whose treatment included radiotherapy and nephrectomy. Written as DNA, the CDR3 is TGTGCCCTGCGGGGGGCTCGAGGCTACACCTTC. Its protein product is CALRGARGYTF.